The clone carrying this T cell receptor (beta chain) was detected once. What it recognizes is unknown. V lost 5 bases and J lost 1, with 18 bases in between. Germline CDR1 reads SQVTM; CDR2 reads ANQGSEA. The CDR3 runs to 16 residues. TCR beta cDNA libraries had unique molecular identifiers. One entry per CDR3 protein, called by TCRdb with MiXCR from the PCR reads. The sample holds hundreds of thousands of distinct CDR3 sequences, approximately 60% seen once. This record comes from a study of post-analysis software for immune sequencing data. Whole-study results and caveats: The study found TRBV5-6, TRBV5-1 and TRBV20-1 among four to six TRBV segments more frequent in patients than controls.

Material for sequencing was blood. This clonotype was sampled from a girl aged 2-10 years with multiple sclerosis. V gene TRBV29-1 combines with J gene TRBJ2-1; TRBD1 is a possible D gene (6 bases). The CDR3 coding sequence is TGCAGCGTTTTATCGACAGGAAAGTGGTCCTACAATGAGCAGTTCTTC. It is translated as CSVLSTGKWSYNEQFF.